These 9 T cell receptor beta chains were sequenced from one sample in a study of tumor-infiltrating lymphocytes in localized non-small cell lung cancer. TCRdb's table, derived via immunoSEQ multiplex PCR, lists solely in-frame clones and lacks some. The data hold around 13,000 clones, with approximately 85% observed a single time. Sequenced material: uninvolved lung tissue not adjacent to the tumor. These receptors were taken from a human donor with non-small cell lung cancer.

The chain carries TRBV5-1 and TRBJ2-5; no clear D. Trimming pared 0 bases from V and 5 bases from J, leaving 11 bases between. Germline assignment: CDR1 SGHRS and CDR2 YFSETQ. The CDR3 contains 14 residues. Here the CDR3 reads CASSLGLDRETQYF. The CDR3 DNA reads as TGCGCCAGCAGCTTGGGTCTGGATCGGGAGACCCAGTACTTC.

The chain couples TRBV5-3 to TRBJ1-5, with D unclear. TRBV5-3 is marked as an open reading frame, function uncertain. The CDR3 has 16 residues. Trimming took off 2 bases at V and 7 bases at J, with 19 bases between the two ends. The CDR3, as DNA: TGTGCCAGAAGCTTCCGCCAGGTCTACCATGGACAGCCCCAGCATTTT. Residues: CARSFRQVYHGQPQHF.

The rearrangement joins TRBV6-5 to TRBJ2-6; perhaps TRBD1 as D (6 bases). Between the trimmed V and J ends, which lost 5 bases and 4 bases, there was a span of 12 bases. In germline, CDR1 is MNHEY, CDR2 SVGAGI. The CDR3 sequence is 15 residues long. Here the CDR3 reads CASSQAGDGANVLTF. CDR3 DNA: TGTGCCAGCAGTCAGGCAGGGGACGGGGCCAACGTCCTGACTTTC.

This chain uses TRBV27 with TRBJ1-6, with D possibly TRBD1 on 5 matching bases. The germline CDR1 and CDR2 sequences are MNHEY and SMNVEV (reference sequence). Trimming took 3 bases from V and 5 from J, leaving 11 bases between them. CDR3 length: 15 amino acids. CDR3 coding DNA: TGTGCCAGCAGTTTTCAGACAGCTAATAATTCACCCCTCCACTTT. Translating it yields CASSFQTANNSPLHF.

The rearrangement uses TRBV5-1 and TRBJ2-5; 7 nucleotides line up with TRBD1. Germline V gene data show CDR1 as SGHRS and CDR2 as YFSETQ. V was clipped by 5 bases and J by 4 bases; unmatched bases: 8. This CDR3 contains 14 residues. The CDR3 loop is CASSGQETRETQYF. As DNA, the CDR3 is TGCGCCAGCAGTGGACAGGAGACAAGAGAGACCCAGTACTTC.

The chain carries TRBV2 and TRBJ1-5; a possible D gene is TRBD1 (6 bases). CDR1 is SNHLY and CDR2 is FYNNEI in the germline V gene. The CDR3 runs 14 residues. Trimming took 5 bases from V and 2 from J, leaving 10 bases between them. DNA for the CDR3: TGTGCCAGCAGTTTTAAGGGGGGCAATCAGCCCCAGCATTTT. Amino acid sequence: CASSFKGGNQPQHF.

The chain carries TRBV15 and TRBJ2-3, with TRBD2 matching 7 bases. V shed 0 bases, J shed 5 bases, and the junction held 8 bases outside the gene matches. Germline V lookup: CDR1 LNHNV, CDR2 YYDKDF (reference sequence). This CDR3 contains 16 residues. The CDR3 bases are TGTGCCACCAGCAGAGATCGCCTAGCGGATGGAGATACGCAGTATTTT. Translation: CATSRDRLADGDTQYF.

J is TRBJ1-6 and V is TRBV5-6; D unclear. V was clipped by 2 bases and J by 4 bases, with 7 bases between them. CDR3 length: 14 amino acids. CDR1 is SGHDT and CDR2 is YYEEEE in the germline V gene. CDR3 nucleotides: TGTGCCAGCAGCTTAAGACTTTATAATTCACCCCTCCACTTT. Translated, it gives CASSLRLYNSPLHF. Full variable domain (outside the CDR3, taken from reference TRBV5-6 and TRBJ1-6): DAGVTQSPTHLIKTRGQQVTLRCSPKSGHDTVSWYQQALGQGPQFIFQYYEEEERQRGNFPDRFSGHQFPNYSSELNVNALLLGDSALYLCASSLRLYNSPLHFGNGTRLTVT.

The CDR3 coding sequence is TGTGCCAGCACCCGAAAGGGGGGGGTTCATCACACTGAAGCTTTCTTT. Amino acids: CASTRKGGVHHTEAFF. The chain joins TRBV6-6 to TRBJ1-1, with D possibly TRBD1 on 6 matching bases. Germline loops: CDR1 MNHNY, CDR2 SVGAGI (reference sequence). The CDR3 is 16 residues long. V lost 7 bases and J lost 3, with 21 bases in between.